A selection of T cell receptor beta chains follows, all from one sample in a study of CD8 T cells in Susac syndrome. From the immunoSEQ multiplex PCR reads, TCRdb called clonotypes with MiXCR, one entry per CDR3 protein. The data contain more than 250,000 distinct CDR3 sequences, around 90% of them singletons. Material for sequencing was CD4+ T cells from PBMCs. These receptors were taken from a human donor with multiple sclerosis. The CDR3 runs from the conserved cysteine through the conserved F or W. The D gene is left open where the match is weak. Not every row has a clone size; where given, it reads once, few, many or a size class.

size	D	V	J	DNA	CDR3
-	-	TRBV7-2	TRBJ2-3	TGTGCCAGCAGCTTGGGGGCTCCAGATACGCAGTATTTT	CASSLGAPDTQYF
-	-	TRBV12-3/TRBV12-4	TRBJ2-1	TGTGCCAGCACCCCGGGGGAATTTTACAATGAGCAGTTCTTC	CASTPGEFYNEQFF
-	-	TRBV30	TRBJ1-4	TGTGCCTGGAACTCCCGGGGAACTAATGAAAAACTGTTTTTT	CAWNSRGTNEKLFF
-	TRBD1	TRBV7-6	TRBJ1-2	TGTGCCAGCAGCCCGGGACAGGGATATGGCTGCACCTTC	CASSPGQGYGCTF
-	TRBD2	TRBV12-3/TRBV12-4	TRBJ2-5	TGTGCCAGCAGTTTTGGTCGGGCTAGCGGGATGAACCAAGAGACCCAGTACTTC	CASSFGRASGMNQETQYF
-	-	TRBV5-1	TRBJ1-1	TGCGCCAGCAGCACGGGACGGAACCGGATTCAGAACACTGAAGCTTTCTTT	CASSTGRNRIQNTEAFF
-	-	TRBV20-1	TRBJ2-7	TGCAGTGCTAGCCCTCAGGGGGGACCCTACGAGCAGTACTTC	CSASPQGGPYEQYF
-	TRBD1	TRBV7-8	TRBJ2-7	TGTGCCAGCAGCTTTTACCAGGGGGCTTACGAGCAGTACTTC	CASSFYQGAYEQYF
few	-	TRBV4-1	TRBJ2-5	TGCGCCAGCAGCCTTCTCTTCCAAGAGACCCAGTACTTC	CASSLLFQETQYF
once	-	TRBV18	TRBJ1-6	TGTGCCAGCTCACGGGTCACCGGGGGGAATTCACCCCTCCACTTT	CASSRVTGGNSPLHF
-	-	TRBV13	TRBJ1-6	TGTGCCAGCAGCTTCCGATGGAACAGGGCGGGTTCACCCCTCCACTTT	CASSFRWNRAGSPLHF
-	-	TRBV6-1	TRBJ1-1	TGTGCCAGCAGTGTTACAGAGAACACTGAAGCTTTCTTT	CASSVTENTEAFF
-	TRBD2	TRBV29-1	TRBJ2-1	TGCAGCGCAAGTGCCCCGCTGGGACTAGCGGGGGTCAATGAGCAGTTCTTC	CSASAPLGLAGVNEQFF
-	TRBD1	TRBV5-6	TRBJ1-5	TGTGCCAGCAGCTTCGGGACAGGGGAATCCAATCAGCCCCAGCATTTT	CASSFGTGESNQPQHF
-	TRBD1	TRBV6-4	TRBJ2-6	TGTGCCAGCAGTGGCCAGGGGGCTGGGGCCAACGTCCTGACTTTC	CASSGQGAGANVLTF
-	TRBD2	TRBV7-9	TRBJ2-1	TGTGCCAGCAGCCCCCGGGGGGGTCGGGTCTTC	CASSPRGGRVF
-	-	TRBV5-1	TRBJ1-1	TGCGCCAGCGGCGGTGGGAGCTCGTGGGAAGCTTTCTTT	CASGGGSSWEAFF
-	-	TRBV7-2	TRBJ2-5	TGTGCCAGCAGCTTTCAGTCGGCCCGGGGAGAGACCCAGTACTTC	CASSFQSARGETQYF
-	-	TRBV5-1	TRBJ1-1	TGCGCCAGCCGCCGGGACATCCTTTCTTCCAACACTGAAGCTTTCTTT	CASRRDILSSNTEAFF
-	-	TRBV29-1	TRBJ1-2	TGCAGCGCCACCACTGGGGCGGCTGGCTATGGCTACACCTTC	CSATTGAAGYGYTF
-	-	TRBV20-1	TRBJ2-3	TGCAGTGCTCCGCAATCCACAGATACGCAGTATTTT	CSAPQSTDTQYF
-	TRBD1	TRBV20-1	TRBJ1-4	TGCAGTGCTAGAGGGACAGGGGGATTCAGAGAAAAACTGTTTTTT	CSARGTGGFREKLFF
-	TRBD2	TRBV9	TRBJ2-5	TGTGCCAGCAGCGTAGGGCTAGCGGGAGATGGGACCCAGTACTTC	CASSVGLAGDGTQYF